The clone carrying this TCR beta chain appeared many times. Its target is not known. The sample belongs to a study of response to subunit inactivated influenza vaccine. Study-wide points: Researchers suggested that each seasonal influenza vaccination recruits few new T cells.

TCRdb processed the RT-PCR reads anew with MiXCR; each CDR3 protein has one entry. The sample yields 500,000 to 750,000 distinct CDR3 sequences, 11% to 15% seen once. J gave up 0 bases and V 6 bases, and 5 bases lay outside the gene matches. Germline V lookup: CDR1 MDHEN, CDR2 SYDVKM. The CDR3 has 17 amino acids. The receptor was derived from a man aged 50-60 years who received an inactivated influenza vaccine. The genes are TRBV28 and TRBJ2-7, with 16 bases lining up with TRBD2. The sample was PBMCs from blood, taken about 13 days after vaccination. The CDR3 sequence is CASRTGTSGRASYEQYF. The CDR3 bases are TGTGCCAGCAGAACCGGGACTAGCGGGAGGGCCTCCTACGAGCAGTACTTC.